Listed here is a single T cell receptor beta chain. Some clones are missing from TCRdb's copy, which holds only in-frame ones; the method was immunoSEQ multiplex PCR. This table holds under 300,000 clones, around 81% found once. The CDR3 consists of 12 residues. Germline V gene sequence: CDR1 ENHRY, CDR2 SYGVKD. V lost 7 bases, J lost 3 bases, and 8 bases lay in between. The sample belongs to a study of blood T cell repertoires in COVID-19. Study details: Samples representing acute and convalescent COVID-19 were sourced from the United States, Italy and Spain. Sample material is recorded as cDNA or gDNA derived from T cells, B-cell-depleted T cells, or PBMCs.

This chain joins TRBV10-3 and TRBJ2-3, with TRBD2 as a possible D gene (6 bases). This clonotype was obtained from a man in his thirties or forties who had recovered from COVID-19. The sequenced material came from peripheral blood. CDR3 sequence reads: CAITGETDTQYF. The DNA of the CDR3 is TGTGCCATCACGGGGGAGACAGATACGCAGTATTTT.